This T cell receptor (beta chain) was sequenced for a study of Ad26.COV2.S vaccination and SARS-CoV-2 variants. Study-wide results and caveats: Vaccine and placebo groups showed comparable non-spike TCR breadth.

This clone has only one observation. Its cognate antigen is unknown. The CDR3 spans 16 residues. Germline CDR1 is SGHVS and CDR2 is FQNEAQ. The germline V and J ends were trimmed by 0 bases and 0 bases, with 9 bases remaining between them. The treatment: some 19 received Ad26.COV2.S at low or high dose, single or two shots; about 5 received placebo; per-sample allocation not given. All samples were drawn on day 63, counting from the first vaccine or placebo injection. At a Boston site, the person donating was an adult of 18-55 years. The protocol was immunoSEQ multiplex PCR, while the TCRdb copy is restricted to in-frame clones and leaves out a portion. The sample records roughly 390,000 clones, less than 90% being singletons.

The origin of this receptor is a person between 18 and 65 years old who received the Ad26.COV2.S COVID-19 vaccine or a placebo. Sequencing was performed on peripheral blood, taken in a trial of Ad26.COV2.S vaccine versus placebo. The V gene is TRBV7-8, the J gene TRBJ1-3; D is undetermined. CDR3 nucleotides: TGTGCCAGCAGCTTAGCATGGGTCCACTCTGGAAACACCATATATTTT. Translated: CASSLAWVHSGNTIYF.